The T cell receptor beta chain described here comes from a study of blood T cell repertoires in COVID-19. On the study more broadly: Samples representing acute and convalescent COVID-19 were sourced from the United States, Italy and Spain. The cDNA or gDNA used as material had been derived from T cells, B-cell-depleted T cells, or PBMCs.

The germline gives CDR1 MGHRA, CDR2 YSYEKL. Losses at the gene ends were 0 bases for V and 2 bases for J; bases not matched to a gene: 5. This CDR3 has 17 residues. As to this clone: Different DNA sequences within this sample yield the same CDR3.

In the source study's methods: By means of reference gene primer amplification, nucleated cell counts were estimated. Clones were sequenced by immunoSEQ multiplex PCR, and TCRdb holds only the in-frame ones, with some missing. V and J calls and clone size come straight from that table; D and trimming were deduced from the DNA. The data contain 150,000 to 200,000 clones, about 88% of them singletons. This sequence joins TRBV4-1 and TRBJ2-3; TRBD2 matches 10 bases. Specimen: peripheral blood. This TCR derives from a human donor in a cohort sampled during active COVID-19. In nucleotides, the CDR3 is TGCGCCAGCAGCCAAGATGGTCTAGCGGGAGTCACAGATACGCAGTATTTT. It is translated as CASSQDGLAGVTDTQYF.